Described below is a single T cell receptor beta chain sequence and its context. Its antigen is not identified. These data come from a study of T cell repertoires in cytomegalovirus infection. Across the study: TCR beta signatures that were public indicated CMV infection and matching HLA type.

TCRdb passed the reads through MiXCR, listing each CDR3 protein once. Found here are about 920,000 distinct CDR3 sequences, around a third of them singletons; the top ten hold over 11%. The V and J ends lost 7 bases and 8 bases respectively, with 15 bases between them. The germline V gene has CDR1 MNHEY and CDR2 SVGAGI. This CDR3 is 14 amino acids long. General observations from the study: In two of eight donors, the top clonotype was HLA-C-restricted CMV-specific.

The TCR was taken from a human donor in good health (CMV status not recorded). Some clones in this sample may be carry-over from other donors' samples. This sample comprised cultured CD8+ T cells from PBMCs, obtained from culture after CMV antigen stimulation. This chain joins TRBV6-5 and TRBJ1-6; D is ambiguous. CDR3 protein: CASTRGDMDSPLHF. CDR3 nucleotide sequence: TGTGCCAGCACCCGCGGGGATATGGATTCACCCCTCCACTTT.